The 3 T cell receptor beta chains below come from one sample, sequenced in a study of blood T cell repertoires in COVID-19. Generated by immunoSEQ multiplex PCR, the TCRdb table keeps only in-frame clones and is missing some. The data contain about 190,000 clones, under 80% of them singletons. Source material: peripheral blood. The source is a woman aged 45-65 years with acute or convalescent COVID-19.

The gene calls are TRBV15 and TRBJ2-3; 11 bases fit TRBD2. The CDR3 extends over 17 amino acids. Germline loops: CDR1 LNHNV, CDR2 YYDKDF (reference sequence). J was trimmed by 5 bases and V by 3 bases; bases with no gene match: 10. The CDR3, as DNA: TGTGCCACCAGCAGGTTGGGTACTAGCGGGAGTAGAGATACGCAGTATTTT. Translating it yields CATSRLGTSGSRDTQYF.

The chain recombines TRBV28 with TRBJ1-1; the D is unclear. The CDR3 covers 12 residues. CDR1 and CDR2 (germline): MDHEN, SYDVKM. The V and J ends lost 5 bases and 7 bases respectively, with 11 bases between them. Here the CDR3 reads CASSPHLLEAFF. For the CDR3, the DNA is TGTGCCAGCAGTCCACACCTTCTTGAAGCTTTCTTT.

The rearrangement links TRBV5-6 to TRBJ1-4; 10 nucleotides agree with TRBD1. The germline V gene has CDR1 SGHDT and CDR2 YYEEEE. J lost 6 bases, V lost 3 bases, and 2 bases had no gene match. The CDR3 consists of 14 residues. The CDR3 DNA reads as TGTGCCAGCAGCTCGGACAGGGGGGATGAAAAACTGTTTTTT. Encoded protein: CASSSDRGDEKLFF.